The present T cell receptor beta chain was sequenced within a study of blood T cell repertoires in COVID-19. CDR3 size: 13 residues. The germline V and J ends were trimmed by 2 bases and 9 bases, with 14 bases remaining between them. The germline gives CDR1 SGHKS, CDR2 YYEKEE (reference sequence). Sequenced by immunoSEQ multiplex PCR; TCRdb stores in-frame clones only, minus some. The repertoire holds around 75,000 clones, with approximately 87% as singletons. This TCR came from a human donor in a cohort sampled during active COVID-19. The V and J genes are TRBV5-5 and TRBJ1-2; D uncertain. Sequenced material: peripheral blood. The DNA for the CDR3 is TGTGCCAGCAGCTTCGTACCAGAATATCGCTACACCTTC. It is translated as CASSFVPEYRYTF.